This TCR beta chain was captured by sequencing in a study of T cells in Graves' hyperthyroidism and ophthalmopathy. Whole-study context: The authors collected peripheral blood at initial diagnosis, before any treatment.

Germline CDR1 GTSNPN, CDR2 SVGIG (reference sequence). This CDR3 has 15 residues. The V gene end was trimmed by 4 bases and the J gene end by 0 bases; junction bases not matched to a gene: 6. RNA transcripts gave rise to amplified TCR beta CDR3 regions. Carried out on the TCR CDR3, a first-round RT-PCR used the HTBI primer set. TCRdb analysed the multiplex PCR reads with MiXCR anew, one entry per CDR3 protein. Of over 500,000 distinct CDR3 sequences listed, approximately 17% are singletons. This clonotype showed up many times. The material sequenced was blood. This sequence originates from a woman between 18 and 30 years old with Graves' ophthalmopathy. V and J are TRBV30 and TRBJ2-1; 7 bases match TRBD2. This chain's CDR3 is CAWKRDSSSYNEQFF. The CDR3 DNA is TGTGCCTGGAAGCGGGACTCGAGCTCCTACAATGAGCAGTTCTTC.